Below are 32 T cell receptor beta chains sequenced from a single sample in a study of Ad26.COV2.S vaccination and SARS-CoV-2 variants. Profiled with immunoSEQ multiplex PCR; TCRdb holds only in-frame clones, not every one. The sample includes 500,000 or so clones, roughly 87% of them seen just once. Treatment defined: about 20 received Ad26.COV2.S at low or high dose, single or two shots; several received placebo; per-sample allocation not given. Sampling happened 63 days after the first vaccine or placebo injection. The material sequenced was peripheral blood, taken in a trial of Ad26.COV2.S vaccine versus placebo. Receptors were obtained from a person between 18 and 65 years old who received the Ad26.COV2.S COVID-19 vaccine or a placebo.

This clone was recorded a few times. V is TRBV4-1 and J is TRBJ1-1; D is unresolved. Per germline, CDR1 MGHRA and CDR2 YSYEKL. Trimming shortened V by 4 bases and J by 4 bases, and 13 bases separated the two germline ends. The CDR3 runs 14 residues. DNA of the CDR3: TGCGCCAGCAGCCCGACCCTCGGTCGCACTGAAGCTTTCTTT. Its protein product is CASSPTLGRTEAFF.

CDR3 sequence: CASSPHTTSTDTQYF. For the CDR3, the DNA is TGTGCCAGCAGCCCGCACACCACTAGCACAGATACGCAGTATTTT. The gene calls are TRBV9 and TRBJ2-3; the D is unclear. V gave up 4 bases and J gave up 0 bases, with 12 bases separating them. Germline-derived CDR1 and CDR2 are SGDLS and YYNGEE. CDR3 size: 15 residues. Full variable domain (remainder filled in from reference TRBV9 and TRBJ2-3): DSGVTQTPKHLITATGQRVTLRCSPRSGDLSVYWYQQSLDQGLQFLIQYYNGEERAKGNILERFSAQQFPDLHSELNLSSLELGDSALYFCASSPHTTSTDTQYFGPGTRLTVL.

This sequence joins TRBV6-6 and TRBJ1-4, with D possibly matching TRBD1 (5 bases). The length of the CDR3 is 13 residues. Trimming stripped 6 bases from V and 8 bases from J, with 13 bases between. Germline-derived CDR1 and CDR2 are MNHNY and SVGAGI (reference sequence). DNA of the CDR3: TGTGCCAGCAGCTCAACAGGTGCCGAAAAACTGTTTTTT. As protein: CASSSTGAEKLFF.

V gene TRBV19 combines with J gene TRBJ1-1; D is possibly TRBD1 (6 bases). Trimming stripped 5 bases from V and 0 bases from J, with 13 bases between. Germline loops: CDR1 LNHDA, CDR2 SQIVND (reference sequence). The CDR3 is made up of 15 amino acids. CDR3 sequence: CASSAQGAMNTEAFF. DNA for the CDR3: TGTGCCAGTAGTGCACAGGGCGCCATGAACACTGAAGCTTTCTTT.

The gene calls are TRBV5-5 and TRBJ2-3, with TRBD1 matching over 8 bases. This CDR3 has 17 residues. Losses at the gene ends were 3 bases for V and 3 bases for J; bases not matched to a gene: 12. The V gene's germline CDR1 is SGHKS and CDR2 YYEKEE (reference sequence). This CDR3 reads CASSYPPRGQGTDTQYF. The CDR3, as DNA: TGTGCCAGCAGCTACCCCCCCAGGGGGCAAGGAACAGATACGCAGTATTTT.

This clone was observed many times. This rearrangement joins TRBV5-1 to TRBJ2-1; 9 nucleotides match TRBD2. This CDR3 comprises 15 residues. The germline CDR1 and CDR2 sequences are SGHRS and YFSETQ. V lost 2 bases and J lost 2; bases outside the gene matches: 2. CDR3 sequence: CASSFSGGTYNEQFF. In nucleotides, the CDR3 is TGCGCCAGCAGCTTTAGCGGGGGCACCTACAATGAGCAGTTCTTC.

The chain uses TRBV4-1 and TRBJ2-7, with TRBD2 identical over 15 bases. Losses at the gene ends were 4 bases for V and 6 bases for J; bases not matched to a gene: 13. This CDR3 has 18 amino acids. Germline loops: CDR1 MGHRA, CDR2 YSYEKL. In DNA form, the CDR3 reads TGCGCCAGCAGCCCTGAGCCGGGACTAGCGGGAGGTCCCCCCGAGCAGTACTTC. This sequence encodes CASSPEPGLAGGPPEQYF.

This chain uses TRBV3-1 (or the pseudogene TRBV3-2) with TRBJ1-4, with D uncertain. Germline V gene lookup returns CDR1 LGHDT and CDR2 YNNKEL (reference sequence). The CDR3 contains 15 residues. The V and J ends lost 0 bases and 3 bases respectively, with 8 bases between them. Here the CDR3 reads CASSQDHTSNEKLFF. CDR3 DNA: TGTGCCAGCAGCCAAGATCACACCTCTAATGAAAAACTGTTTTTT.

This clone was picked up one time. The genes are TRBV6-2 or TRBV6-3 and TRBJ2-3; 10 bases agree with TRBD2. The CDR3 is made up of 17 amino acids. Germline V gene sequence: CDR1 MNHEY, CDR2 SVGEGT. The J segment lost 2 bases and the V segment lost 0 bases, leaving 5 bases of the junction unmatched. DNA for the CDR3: TGTGCCAGCAGTTACTCGAGGACTAGCGGATACACAGATACGCAGTATTTT. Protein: CASSYSRTSGYTDTQYF.

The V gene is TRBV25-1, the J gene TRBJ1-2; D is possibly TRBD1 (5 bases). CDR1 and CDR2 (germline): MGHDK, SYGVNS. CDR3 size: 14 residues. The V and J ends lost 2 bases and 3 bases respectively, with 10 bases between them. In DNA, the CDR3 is TGTGCCAGCAGTGAACCCTCGGGACACTATGGCTACACCTTC. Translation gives CASSEPSGHYGYTF.

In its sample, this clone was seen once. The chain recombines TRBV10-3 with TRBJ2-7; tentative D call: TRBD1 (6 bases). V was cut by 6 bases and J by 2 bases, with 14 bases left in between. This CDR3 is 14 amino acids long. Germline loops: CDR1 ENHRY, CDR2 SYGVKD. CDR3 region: CAISPTDRPYEQYF. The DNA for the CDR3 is TGTGCCATCAGCCCAACCGACAGGCCCTACGAGCAGTACTTC.

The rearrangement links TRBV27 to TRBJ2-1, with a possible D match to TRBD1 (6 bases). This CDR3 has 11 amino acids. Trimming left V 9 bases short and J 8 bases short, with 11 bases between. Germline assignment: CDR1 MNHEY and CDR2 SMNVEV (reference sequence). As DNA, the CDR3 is TGTGCCAGTACCCAGGGGCATGAGCAGTTCTTC. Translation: CASTQGHEQFF.

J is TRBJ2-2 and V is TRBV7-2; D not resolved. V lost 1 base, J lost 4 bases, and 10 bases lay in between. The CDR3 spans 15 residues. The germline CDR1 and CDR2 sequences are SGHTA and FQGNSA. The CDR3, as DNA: TGTGCCAGCAGCTTAGTCGCTGGCCCCACCGGGGAGCTGTTTTTT. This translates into CASSLVAGPTGELFF.

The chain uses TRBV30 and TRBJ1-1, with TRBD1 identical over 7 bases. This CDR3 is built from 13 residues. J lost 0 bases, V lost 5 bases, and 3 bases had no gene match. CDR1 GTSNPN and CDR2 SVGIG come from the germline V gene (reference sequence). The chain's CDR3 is CAWQGDMNTEAFF. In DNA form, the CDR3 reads TGTGCCTGGCAGGGGGACATGAACACTGAAGCTTTCTTT.

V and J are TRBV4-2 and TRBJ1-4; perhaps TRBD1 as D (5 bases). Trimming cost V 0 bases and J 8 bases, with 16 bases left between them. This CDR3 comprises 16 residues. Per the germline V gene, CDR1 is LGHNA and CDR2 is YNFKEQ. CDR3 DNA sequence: TGTGCCAGCAGCCAAGATATCAGGGTAGCGGGCGAAAAACTGTTTTTT. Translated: CASSQDIRVAGEKLFF.

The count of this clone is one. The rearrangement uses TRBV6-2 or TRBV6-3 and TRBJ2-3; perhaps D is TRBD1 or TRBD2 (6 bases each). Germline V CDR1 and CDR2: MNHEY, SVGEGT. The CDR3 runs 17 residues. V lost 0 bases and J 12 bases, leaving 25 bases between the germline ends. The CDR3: CASSYSRGEVATRIQYF. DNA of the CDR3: TGTGCCAGCAGTTACTCGAGGGGGGAGGTGGCTACTCGGATACAGTATTTT.

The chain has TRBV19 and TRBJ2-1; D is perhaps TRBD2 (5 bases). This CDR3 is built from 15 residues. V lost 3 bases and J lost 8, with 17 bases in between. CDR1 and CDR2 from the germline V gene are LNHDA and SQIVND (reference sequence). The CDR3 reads CASSMEAGRFDEQFF. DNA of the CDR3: TGTGCCAGTAGTATGGAGGCTGGCCGCTTCGATGAGCAGTTCTTC.

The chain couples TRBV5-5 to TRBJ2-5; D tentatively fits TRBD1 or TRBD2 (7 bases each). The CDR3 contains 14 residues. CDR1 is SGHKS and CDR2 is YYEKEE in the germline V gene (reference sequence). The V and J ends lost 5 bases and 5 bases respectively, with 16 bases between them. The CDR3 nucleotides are TGTGCCAGCAGTCAGGGGGGGACCGTGGAGACCCAGTACTTC. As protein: CASSQGGTVETQYF.

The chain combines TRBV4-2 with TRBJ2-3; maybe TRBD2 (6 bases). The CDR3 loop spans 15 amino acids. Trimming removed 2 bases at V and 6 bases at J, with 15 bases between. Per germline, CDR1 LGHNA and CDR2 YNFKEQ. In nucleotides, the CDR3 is TGTGCCAGCAGCCAATCTCGGGAGATTGAGGATACGCAGTATTTT. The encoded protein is CASSQSREIEDTQYF.

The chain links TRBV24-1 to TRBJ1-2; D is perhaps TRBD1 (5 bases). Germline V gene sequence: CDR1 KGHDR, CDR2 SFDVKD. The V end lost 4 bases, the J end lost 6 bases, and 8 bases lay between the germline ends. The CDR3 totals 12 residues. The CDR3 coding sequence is TGTGCCACCAGTGAGCAGGGTCATGGCTACACCTTC. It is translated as CATSEQGHGYTF.

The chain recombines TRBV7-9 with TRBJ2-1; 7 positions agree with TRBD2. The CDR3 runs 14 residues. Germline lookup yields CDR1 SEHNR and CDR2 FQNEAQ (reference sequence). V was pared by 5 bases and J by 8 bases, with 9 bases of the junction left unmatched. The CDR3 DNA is TGTGCCAGCAGCCCCAGAAACCTAGCGGATGAGCAGTTCTTC. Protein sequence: CASSPRNLADEQFF.

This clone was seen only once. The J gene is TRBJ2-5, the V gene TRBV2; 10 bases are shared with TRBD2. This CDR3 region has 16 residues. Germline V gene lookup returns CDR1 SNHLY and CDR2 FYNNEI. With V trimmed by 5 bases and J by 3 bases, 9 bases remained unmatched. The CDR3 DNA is TGTGCCAGCAGTCGCTCTAGCGGGAGCGGGGAAGAGACCCAGTACTTC. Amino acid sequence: CASSRSSGSGEETQYF.

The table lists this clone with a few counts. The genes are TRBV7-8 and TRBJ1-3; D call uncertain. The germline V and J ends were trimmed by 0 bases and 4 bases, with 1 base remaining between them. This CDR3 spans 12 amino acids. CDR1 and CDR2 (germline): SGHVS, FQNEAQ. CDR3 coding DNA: TGTGCCAGCAGCTTAGCGGGAAACACCATATATTTT. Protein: CASSLAGNTIYF.

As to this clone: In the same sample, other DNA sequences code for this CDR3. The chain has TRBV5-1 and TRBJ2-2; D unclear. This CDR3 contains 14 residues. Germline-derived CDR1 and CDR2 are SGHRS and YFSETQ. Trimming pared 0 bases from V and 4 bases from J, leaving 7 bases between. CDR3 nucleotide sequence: TGCGCCAGCAGCTTGGATAGTTTCACCGGGGAGCTGTTTTTT. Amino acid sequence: CASSLDSFTGELFF.

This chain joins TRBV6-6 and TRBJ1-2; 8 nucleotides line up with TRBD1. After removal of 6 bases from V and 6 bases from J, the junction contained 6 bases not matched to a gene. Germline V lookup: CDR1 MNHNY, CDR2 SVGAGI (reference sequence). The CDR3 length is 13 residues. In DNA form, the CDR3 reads TGTGCCAGCAGCTCCGGGACAGGCAATGGCTACACCTTC. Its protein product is CASSSGTGNGYTF.

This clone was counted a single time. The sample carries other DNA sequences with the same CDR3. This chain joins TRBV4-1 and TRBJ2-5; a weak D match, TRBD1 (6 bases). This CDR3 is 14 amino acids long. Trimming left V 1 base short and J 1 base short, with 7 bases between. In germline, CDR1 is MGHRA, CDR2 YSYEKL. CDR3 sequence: CASSQGGPQETQYF. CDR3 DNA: TGCGCCAGCAGCCAAGGGGGGCCCCAAGAGACCCAGTACTTC.

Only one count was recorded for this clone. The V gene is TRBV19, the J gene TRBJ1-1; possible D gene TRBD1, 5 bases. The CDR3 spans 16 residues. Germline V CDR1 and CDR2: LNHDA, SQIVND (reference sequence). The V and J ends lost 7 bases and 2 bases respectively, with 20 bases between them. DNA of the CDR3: TGTGCCAGTACCCTACAACACGGGACGCCCAACACTGAAGCTTTCTTT. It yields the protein CASTLQHGTPNTEAFF.

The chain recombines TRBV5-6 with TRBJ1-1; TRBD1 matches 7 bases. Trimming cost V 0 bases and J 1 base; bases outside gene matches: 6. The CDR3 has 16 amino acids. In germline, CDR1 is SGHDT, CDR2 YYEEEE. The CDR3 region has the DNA TGTGCCAGCAGCTTGGGACAGGGATTGAGGAACACTGAAGCTTTCTTT. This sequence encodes CASSLGQGLRNTEAFF.

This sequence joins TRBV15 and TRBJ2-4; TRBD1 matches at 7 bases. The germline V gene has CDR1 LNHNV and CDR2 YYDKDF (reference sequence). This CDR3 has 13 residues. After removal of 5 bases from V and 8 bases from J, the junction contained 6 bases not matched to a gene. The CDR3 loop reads CATSVTGVDIQYF. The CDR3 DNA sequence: TGTGCCACCAGCGTCACAGGGGTGGACATTCAGTACTTC.

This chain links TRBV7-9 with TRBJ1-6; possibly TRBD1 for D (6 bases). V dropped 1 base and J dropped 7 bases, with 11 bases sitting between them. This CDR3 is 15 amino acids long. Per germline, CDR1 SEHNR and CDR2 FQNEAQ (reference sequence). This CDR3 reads CASSLEGTKNSPLHF. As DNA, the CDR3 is TGTGCCAGCAGCTTAGAGGGGACAAAAAATTCACCCCTCCACTTT. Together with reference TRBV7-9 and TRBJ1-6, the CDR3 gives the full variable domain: DTGVSQNPRHKITKRGQNVTFRCDPISEHNRLYWYRQTLGQGPEFLTYFQNEAQLEKSRLLSDRFSAERPKGSFSTLEIQRTEQGDSAMYLCASSLEGTKNSPLHFGNGTRLTVT.

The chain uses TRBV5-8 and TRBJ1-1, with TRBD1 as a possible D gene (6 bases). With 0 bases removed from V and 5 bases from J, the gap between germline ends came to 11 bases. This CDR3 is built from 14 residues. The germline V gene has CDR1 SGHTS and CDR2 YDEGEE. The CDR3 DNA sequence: TGTGCCAGCAGCTTGGTCCGGGGGCGAACTGAAGCTTTCTTT. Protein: CASSLVRGRTEAFF.

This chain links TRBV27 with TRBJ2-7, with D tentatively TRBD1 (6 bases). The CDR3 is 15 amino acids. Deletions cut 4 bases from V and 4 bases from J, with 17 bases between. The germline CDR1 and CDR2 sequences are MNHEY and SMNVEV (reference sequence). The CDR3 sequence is CASSSIQGVLYEQYF. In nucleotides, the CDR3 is TGTGCCAGCAGTTCTATACAGGGAGTTTTGTACGAGCAGTACTTC.